This paragraph reports one T cell receptor (beta chain). Its antigen is not known. One entry per CDR3 protein, called by TCRdb with MiXCR from the 5' RACE reads. The profile covers about 320,000 distinct CDR3 sequences, with approximately 15% appearing a single time and around 20% taken by the ten largest. The sample is drawn from a study of T-cell memory formation after mild COVID-19. The wider study: Among the donors, TCR clusters were largely specific to each donor.

Study results and caveats: The CD4+ clones that contracted clustered mainly within CM and EM, and the CD8+ clones concentrated in EMRA.

V lost 6 bases and J lost 2, with 15 bases in between. Looked up from germline, CDR1 is LNHDA and CDR2 is SQIVND (reference sequence). The CDR3 is made up of 15 amino acids. The sequenced material came from PBMCs or a T cell subset sorted from them (not recorded which). This chain joins TRBV19 and TRBJ2-3; D gene ambiguous. The sequence derives from a young man who had mild COVID-19 (a few samples of this study predate the infection). Cell type and time point are not known. CDR3 residues: CASSYTQSYTDTQYF. The CDR3 nucleotides are TGTGCCAGTAGCTACACTCAGAGTTACACAGATACGCAGTATTTT.